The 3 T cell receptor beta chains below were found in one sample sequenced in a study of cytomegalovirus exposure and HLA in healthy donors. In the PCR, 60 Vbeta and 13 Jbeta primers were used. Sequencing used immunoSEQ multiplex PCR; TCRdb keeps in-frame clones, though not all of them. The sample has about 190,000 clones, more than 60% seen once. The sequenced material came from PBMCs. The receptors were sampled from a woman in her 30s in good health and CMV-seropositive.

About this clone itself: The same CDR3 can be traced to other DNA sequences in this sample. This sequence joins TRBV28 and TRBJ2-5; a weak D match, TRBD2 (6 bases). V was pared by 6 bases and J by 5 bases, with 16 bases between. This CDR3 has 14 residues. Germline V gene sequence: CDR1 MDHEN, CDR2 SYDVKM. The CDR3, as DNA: TGTGCCAGCAGCGGGACGGGTCGGGGGGAGACCCAGTACTTC. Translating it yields CASSGTGRGETQYF. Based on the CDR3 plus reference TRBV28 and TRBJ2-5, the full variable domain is DVKVTQSSRYLVKRTGEKVFLECVQDMDHENMFWYRQDPGLGLRLIYFSYDVKMKEKGDIPEGYSVSREKKERFSLILESASTNQTSMYLCASSGTGRGETQYFGPGTRLLVL.

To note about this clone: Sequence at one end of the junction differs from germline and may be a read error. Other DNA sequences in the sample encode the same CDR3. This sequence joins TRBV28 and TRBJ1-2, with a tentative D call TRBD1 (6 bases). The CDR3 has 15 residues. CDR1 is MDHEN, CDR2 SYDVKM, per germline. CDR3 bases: TGTGCTAGCAGTTCACTAGGGACACCCAACTATGGCTACACCTTC. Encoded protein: CASSSLGTPNYGYTF.

The CDR3 DNA sequence: TGTGCCAGCAGCTGGGACTTAAACTCCTATAATTCACCCCTCCACTTT. It encodes CASSWDLNSYNSPLHF. The chain combines TRBV7-8 with TRBJ1-6; TRBD1 might be the D (5 bases). This CDR3 contains 16 residues. The V gene lost 4 bases and the J gene lost 0 bases, with 10 bases spanning the gap. From germline, CDR1 is SGHVS and CDR2 FQNEAQ.